This T cell receptor (beta chain) is drawn from a study of T cell changes during pregnancy in multiple sclerosis. Assay: immunoSEQ multiplex PCR; the TCRdb copy retains only in-frame clones and omits some. This table holds 20,000 to 25,000 clones, about 90% found once. The ends were cut back, 4 bases at V and 5 bases at J, with 13 bases in the middle. This CDR3 contains 13 residues. Looked up from germline, CDR1 is SGHNT and CDR2 is YYREEE (reference sequence). This clone was picked up a small number of times. This TCR derives from a female donor in good health, enrolled as a control in a pregnancy study. V gene TRBV5-4 combines with J gene TRBJ2-7; possible D gene TRBD2, 5 bases. This sample comprised CD4+ T cells from peripheral blood mononuclear cells, obtained in the third trimester of pregnancy. CDR3 bases: TGTGCCAGCAGCCGGGGATCACAGAACGAGCAGTACTTC. This translates into CASSRGSQNEQYF.